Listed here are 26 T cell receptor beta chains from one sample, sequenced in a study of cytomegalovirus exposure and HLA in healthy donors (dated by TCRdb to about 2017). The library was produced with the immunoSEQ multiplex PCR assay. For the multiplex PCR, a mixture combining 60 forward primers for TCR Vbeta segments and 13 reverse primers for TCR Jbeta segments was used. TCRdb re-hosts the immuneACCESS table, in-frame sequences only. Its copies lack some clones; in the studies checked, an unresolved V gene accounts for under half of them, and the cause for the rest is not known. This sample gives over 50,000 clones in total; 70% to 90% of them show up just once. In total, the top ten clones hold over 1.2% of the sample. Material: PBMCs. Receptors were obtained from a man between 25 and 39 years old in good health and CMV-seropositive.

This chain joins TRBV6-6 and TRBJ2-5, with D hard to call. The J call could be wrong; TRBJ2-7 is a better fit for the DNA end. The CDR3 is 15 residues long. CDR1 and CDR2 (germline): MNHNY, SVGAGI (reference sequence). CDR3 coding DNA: TGTGCCAGCAGTTATGGAGACCCATCTTCCTACGAGCAGTACTTC. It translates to CASSYGDPSSYEQYF.

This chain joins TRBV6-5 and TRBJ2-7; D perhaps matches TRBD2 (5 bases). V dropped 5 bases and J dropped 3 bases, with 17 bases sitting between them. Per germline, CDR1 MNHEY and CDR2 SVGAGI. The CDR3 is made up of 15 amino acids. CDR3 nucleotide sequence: TGTGCCAGCAGTACATCTCGAGGAGGACTCTACGAGCAGTACTTC. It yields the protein CASSTSRGGLYEQYF.

Here the CDR3 DNA reads TGTGCCAGCAGCTTAACAGGAGGACAGGGATTCTATGGCTACACCTTC. It translates to CASSLTGGQGFYGYTF. The V and J genes are TRBV7-3 and TRBJ1-2; 8 bases line up with TRBD1. This CDR3 region has 16 residues. Germline-derived CDR1 and CDR2 are SGHTA and FQGTGA. Unmatched junction bases numbered 7, after V lost 0 bases and J lost 4 bases.

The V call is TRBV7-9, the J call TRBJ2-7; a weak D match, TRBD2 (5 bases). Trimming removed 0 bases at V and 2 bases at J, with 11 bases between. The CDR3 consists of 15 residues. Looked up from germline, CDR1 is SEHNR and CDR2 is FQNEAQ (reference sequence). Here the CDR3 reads CASSLARERAYEQYF. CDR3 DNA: TGTGCCAGCAGCTTAGCAAGGGAGCGCGCCTACGAGCAGTACTTC.

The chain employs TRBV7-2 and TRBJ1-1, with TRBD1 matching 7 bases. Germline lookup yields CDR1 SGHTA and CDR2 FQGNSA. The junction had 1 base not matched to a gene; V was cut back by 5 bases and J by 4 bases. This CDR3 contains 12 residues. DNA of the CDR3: TGTGCCAGCAGCCGGACAGGCACTGAAGCTTTCTTT. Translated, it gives CASSRTGTEAFF.

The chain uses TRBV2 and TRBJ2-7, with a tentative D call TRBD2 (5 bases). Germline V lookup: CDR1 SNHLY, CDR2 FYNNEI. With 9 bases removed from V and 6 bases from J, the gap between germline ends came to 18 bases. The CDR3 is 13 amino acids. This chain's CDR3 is CASNAQEELEQYF. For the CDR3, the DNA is TGTGCCAGTAACGCTCAGGAGGAGCTCGAGCAGTACTTC.

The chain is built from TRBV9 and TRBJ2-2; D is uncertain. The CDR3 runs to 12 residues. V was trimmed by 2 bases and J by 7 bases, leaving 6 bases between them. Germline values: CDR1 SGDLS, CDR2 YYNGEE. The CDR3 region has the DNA TGTGCCAGCAGCGTGAGAAGCGGGGAGCTGTTTTTT. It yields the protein CASSVRSGELFF.

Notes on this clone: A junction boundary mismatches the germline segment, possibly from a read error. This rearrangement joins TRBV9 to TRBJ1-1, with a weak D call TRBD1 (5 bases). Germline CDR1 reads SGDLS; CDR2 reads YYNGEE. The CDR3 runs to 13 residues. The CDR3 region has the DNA TGTGCCAGCAGCGTGACAGTGAACACTGAAGTTTTCTTT. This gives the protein CASSVTVNTEVFF.

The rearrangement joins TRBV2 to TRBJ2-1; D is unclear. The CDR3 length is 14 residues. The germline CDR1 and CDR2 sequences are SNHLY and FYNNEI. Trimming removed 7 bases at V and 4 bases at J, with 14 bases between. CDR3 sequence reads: CASNPSTSYNEQFF. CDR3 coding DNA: TGTGCCAGCAACCCCTCTACTTCTTACAATGAGCAGTTCTTC.

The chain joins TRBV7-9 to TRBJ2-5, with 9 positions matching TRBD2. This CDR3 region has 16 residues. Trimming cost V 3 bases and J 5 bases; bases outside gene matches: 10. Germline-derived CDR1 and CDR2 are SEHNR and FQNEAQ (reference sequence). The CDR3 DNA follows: TGTGCCAGCAGCTTTCCAGGCGGGAGGGGGTATGAGACCCAGTACTTC. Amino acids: CASSFPGGRGYETQYF.

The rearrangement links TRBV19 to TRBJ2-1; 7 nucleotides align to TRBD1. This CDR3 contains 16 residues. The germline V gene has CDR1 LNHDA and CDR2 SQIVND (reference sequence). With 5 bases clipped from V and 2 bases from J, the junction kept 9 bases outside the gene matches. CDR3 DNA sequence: TGTGCCAGTAGTCCCCTGTGGCAGGGGGCCTACAATGAGCAGTTCTTC. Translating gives CASSPLWQGAYNEQFF.

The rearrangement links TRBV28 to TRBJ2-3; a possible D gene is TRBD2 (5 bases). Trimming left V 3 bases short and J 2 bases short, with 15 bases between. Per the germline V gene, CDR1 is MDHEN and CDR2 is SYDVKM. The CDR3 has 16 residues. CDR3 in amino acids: CASSFRLAEITDTQYF. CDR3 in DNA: TGTGCCAGCAGTTTCAGGCTAGCAGAGATCACAGATACGCAGTATTTT. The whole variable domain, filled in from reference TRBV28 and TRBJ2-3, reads DVKVTQSSRYLVKRTGEKVFLECVQDMDHENMFWYRQDPGLGLRLIYFSYDVKMKEKGDIPEGYSVSREKKERFSLILESASTNQTSMYLCASSFRLAEITDTQYFGPGTRLTVL.

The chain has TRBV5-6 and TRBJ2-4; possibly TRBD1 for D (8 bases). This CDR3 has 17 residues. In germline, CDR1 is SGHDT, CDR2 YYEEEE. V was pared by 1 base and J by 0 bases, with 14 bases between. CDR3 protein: CASSLTGGELAKNIQYF. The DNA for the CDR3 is TGTGCCAGCAGCTTGACAGGGGGGGAATTAGCCAAAAACATTCAGTACTTC.

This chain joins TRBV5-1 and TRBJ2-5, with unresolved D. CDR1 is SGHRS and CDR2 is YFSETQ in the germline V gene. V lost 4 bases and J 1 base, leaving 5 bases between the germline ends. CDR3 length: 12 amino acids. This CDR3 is CASSEPQETQYF. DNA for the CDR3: TGCGCCAGCAGCGAGCCCCAAGAGACCCAGTACTTC.

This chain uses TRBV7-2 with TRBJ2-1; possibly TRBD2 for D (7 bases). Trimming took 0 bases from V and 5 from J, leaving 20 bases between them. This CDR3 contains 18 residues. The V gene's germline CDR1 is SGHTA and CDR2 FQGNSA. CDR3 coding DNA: TGTGCCAGCAGCTTAGCCCTCCGGGGGCGGGAGCATGACAATGAGCAGTTCTTC. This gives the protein CASSLALRGREHDNEQFF.

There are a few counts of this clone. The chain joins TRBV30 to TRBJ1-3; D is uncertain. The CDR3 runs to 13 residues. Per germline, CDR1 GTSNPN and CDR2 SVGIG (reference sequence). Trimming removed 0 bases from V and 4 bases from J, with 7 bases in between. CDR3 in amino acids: CAWSVLSGNTIYF. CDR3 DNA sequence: TGTGCCTGGAGTGTACTTTCCGGAAACACCATATATTTT.

CDR3 in amino acids: CASSERQGAYNEQFF. The CDR3 nucleotides are TGTGCCAGCAGTGAACGGCAGGGGGCCTACAATGAGCAGTTCTTC. J is TRBJ2-1 and V is TRBV6-1, with 7 bases fitting TRBD1. V dropped 2 bases and J dropped 2; count of bases not matched to a gene: 3. The CDR3 length is 15 residues. CDR1 MNHNS and CDR2 SASEGT come from the germline V gene.

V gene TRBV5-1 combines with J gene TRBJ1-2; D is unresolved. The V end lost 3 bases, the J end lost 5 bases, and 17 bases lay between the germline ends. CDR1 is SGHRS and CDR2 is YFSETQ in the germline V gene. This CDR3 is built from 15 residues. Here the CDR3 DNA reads TGCGCCAGCAGCTGGAGCACCCTTTTCGAGTATGGCTACACCTTC. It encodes CASSWSTLFEYGYTF.

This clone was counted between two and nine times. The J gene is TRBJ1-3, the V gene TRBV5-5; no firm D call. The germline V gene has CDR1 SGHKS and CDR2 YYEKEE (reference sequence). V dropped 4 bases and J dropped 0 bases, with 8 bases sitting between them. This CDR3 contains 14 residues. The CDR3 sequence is CASSPEISGNTIYF. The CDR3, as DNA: TGTGCCAGCAGCCCCGAGATCTCTGGAAACACCATATATTTT.

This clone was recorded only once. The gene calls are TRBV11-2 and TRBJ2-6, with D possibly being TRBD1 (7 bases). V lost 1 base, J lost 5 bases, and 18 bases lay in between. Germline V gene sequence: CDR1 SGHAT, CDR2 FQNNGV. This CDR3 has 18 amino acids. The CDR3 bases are TGTGCCAGCAGCTTAGGGGGCAGGGGGGCCCTCTGGGCCAACGTCCTGACTTTC. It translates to CASSLGGRGALWANVLTF.

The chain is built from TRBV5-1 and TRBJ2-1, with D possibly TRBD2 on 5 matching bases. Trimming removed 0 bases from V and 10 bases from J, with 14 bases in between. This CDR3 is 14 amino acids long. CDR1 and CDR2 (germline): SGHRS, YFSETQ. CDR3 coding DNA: TGCGCCAGCAGCTTGGCACTAGTATCACTGGAGCAGTTCTTC. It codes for CASSLALVSLEQFF.

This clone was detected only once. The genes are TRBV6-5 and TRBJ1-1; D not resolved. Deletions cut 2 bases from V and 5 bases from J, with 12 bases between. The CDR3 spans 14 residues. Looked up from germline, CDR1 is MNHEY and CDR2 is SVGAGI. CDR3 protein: CASSYGEVGTEAFF. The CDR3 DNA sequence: TGTGCCAGCAGTTACGGGGAGGTCGGGACTGAAGCTTTCTTT.

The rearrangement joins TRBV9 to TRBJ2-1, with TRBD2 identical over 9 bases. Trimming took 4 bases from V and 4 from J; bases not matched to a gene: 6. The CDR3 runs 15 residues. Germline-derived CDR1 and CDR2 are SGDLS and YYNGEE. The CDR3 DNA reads TGTGCCAGCAGCCCCCCTAGCGGGGAATACAATGAGCAGTTCTTC. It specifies CASSPPSGEYNEQFF.

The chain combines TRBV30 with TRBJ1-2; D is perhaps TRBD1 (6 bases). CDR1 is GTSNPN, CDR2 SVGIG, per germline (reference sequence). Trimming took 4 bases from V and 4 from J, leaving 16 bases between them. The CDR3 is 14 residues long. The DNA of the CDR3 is TGTGCCTGGATGGGGCAGGGGCGATCCTATGGCTACACCTTC. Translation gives CAWMGQGRSYGYTF.

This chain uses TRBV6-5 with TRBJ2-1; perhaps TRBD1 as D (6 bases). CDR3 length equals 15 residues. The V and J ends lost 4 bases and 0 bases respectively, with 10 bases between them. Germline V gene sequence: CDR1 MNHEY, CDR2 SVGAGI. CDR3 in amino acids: CASSFDRSSYNEQFF. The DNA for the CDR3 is TGTGCCAGCAGTTTTGACAGGAGCTCCTACAATGAGCAGTTCTTC.

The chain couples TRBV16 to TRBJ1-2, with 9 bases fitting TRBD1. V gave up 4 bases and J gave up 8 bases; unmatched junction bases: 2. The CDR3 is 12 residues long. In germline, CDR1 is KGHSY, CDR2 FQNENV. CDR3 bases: TGTGCCAGCAGCCTACAGGGGGCAGGCTACACCTTC. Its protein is CASSLQGAGYTF.